What follows is one T cell receptor (beta chain) and its context. Other nucleotide sequences in the sample specify the same CDR3. The CDR3 runs 13 residues. V lost 3 bases to trimming and J lost 6 bases, with 11 bases between them. The germline gives CDR1 MDHEN, CDR2 SYDVKM. The sample comes from a study of blood T cell repertoires in COVID-19. Study context: Sites across the United States, Italy and Spain contributed samples from acute and convalescent COVID-19. Sample material is recorded as cDNA or gDNA derived from T cells, B-cell-depleted T cells, or PBMCs.

Per the study methods: Estimated nucleated cell counts came from reference gene primer amplification. The protocol was immunoSEQ multiplex PCR, while the TCRdb copy is restricted to in-frame clones and leaves out a portion. The D gene and trimming were derived from the DNA, and the V and J assignments and clone size from that table. The table includes 140,000 or so clones, about four fifths detected once. The sequence came from a human donor in a cohort sampled during active COVID-19. The V and J genes are TRBV28 and TRBJ1-2, with D perhaps matching TRBD1 (6 bases). Sequencing was carried out using peripheral blood. The CDR3 DNA sequence: TGTGCCAGCAGTTTCCCAGGGGTGGATGGCTACACCTTC. Its translation is CASSFPGVDGYTF.